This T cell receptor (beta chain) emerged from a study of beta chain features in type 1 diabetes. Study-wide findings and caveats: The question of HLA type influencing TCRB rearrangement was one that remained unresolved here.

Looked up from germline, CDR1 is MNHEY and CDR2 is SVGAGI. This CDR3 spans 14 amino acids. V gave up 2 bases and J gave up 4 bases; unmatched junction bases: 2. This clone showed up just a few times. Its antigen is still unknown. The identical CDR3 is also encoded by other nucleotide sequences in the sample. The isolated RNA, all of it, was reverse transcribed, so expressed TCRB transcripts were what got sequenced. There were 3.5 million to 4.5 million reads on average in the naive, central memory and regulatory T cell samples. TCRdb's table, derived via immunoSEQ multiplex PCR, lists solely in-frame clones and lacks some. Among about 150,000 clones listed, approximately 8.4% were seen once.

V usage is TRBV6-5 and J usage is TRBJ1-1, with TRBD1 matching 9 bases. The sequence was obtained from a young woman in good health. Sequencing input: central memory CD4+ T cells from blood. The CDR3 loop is CASSYGQGSTEAFF. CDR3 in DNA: TGTGCCAGCAGTTACGGACAGGGGAGCACTGAAGCTTTCTTT.